This paragraph covers one TCR beta chain sequence. Some clones are missing from TCRdb's copy, which holds only in-frame ones; the method was immunoSEQ multiplex PCR. This table has around 140,000 clones, 60% to 85% appearing once. This record comes from a study of blood T cell repertoires in COVID-19. Whole-study context: Nucleic acid was either cDNA or gDNA, and it came from T cells, B-cell-depleted T cells, or PBMCs.

Source material: peripheral blood. This receptor was obtained from a woman at least 80 years old with active or convalescent COVID-19.

CDR3 region: CATSEVRDRGSEQYF. The CDR3 region has the DNA TGTGCCACCAGCGAAGTCCGGGACAGGGGTAGCGAGCAGTACTTC. The chain employs TRBV15 and TRBJ2-7, with TRBD1 identical over 10 bases. The ends lost 5 bases at V and 6 bases at J; junction bases unmatched: 10. Germline CDR1 reads LNHNV; CDR2 reads YYDKDF (reference sequence). The CDR3 consists of 15 residues. Full variable domain (outside the CDR3, taken from reference TRBV15 and TRBJ2-7): DAMVIQNPRYQVTQFGKPVTLSCSQTLNHNVMYWYQQKSSQAPKLLFHYYDKDFNNEADTPDNFQSRRPNTSFCFLDIRSPGLGDTAMYLCATSEVRDRGSEQYFGPGTRLTVT.